Listed below are T cell receptor beta chains from one sample, sequenced in a study of cytomegalovirus exposure and HLA in healthy donors. Sequenced by immunoSEQ multiplex PCR; TCRdb stores in-frame clones only, minus some. The sample contains around 250,000 clones, approximately 80% of which appear only once. Sequences were obtained from PBMCs. The receptors come from a woman aged 55-70 years in good health and CMV-seropositive. Both conserved end residues are part of each CDR3. A D gene is named only where the DNA matches it firmly. Only some rows state a clone size, as once, few, many or a class for expanded clones.

d_call: TRBD1; v_call: TRBV5-1; clone_size: NA; j_call: TRBJ1-4; cdr3_nt: TGCGCCAGCAGCCAGGGGGTGAACGAAAAACTGTTTTTT; cdr3_aa: CASSQGVNEKLFF
d_call: NA; v_call: TRBV27; clone_size: NA; j_call: TRBJ2-5; cdr3_nt: TGTGCCAGCAGCTCGCTCGACAGGCGGGAGACCCAGTACTTC; cdr3_aa: CASSSLDRRETQYF
d_call: NA; v_call: TRBV6-1; clone_size: NA; j_call: TRBJ2-7; cdr3_nt: TGTGCCTGCAGACTAACCGGGTACGAGCAGTACTTC; cdr3_aa: CACRLTGYEQYF
d_call: TRBD1; v_call: TRBV27; clone_size: NA; j_call: TRBJ2-7; cdr3_nt: TGTGCCAGCAGTCACCCCTGGACAGGGGGGAACTACGAGCAGTACTTC; cdr3_aa: CASSHPWTGGNYEQYF
d_call: TRBD1; v_call: TRBV10-3; clone_size: NA; j_call: TRBJ1-3; cdr3_nt: TGTGCCATCAGACCAGGGGGCGTTGGAAACACCATATATTTT; cdr3_aa: CAIRPGGVGNTIYF
d_call: NA; v_call: TRBV5-1; clone_size: NA; j_call: TRBJ2-7; cdr3_nt: TGCGCCAGCAGCTATCCGAAAGGGGGTAGCTACGAGCAGTACTTC; cdr3_aa: CASSYPKGGSYEQYF
d_call: NA; v_call: TRBV5-1; clone_size: NA; j_call: TRBJ2-5; cdr3_nt: TGCGCCAGCAGCTTGCGGGCGGGGCCCCAAGAGGCCCAGTACTTC; cdr3_aa: CASSLRAGPQEAQYF
d_call: NA; v_call: TRBV15; clone_size: NA; j_call: TRBJ1-6; cdr3_nt: TGTGCCACCAGCCCCCTGGGCGGGAATTCACCCCTCCACTTT; cdr3_aa: CATSPLGGNSPLHF
d_call: TRBD1; v_call: TRBV28; clone_size: NA; j_call: TRBJ1-1; cdr3_nt: TGTGCCAGCAGTTTATATGGACAGGGTAGGACTGAAGCTTTCTTT; cdr3_aa: CASSLYGQGRTEAFF
d_call: TRBD2; v_call: TRBV4-1; clone_size: NA; j_call: TRBJ2-7; cdr3_nt: TGCGCCAGCAGCCCCCTTCTAGGGACTAGAAATCCCTACGAGCAGTACTTC; cdr3_aa: CASSPLLGTRNPYEQYF
d_call: NA; v_call: TRBV6-1; clone_size: NA; j_call: TRBJ2-1; cdr3_nt: TGTGCCAGCAGTGAAGTAATAGCGATGTACAATGAGCAGTTCTTC; cdr3_aa: CASSEVIAMYNEQFF
d_call: NA; v_call: TRBV5-1; clone_size: NA; j_call: TRBJ2-1; cdr3_nt: TGCGCCAGCACCTCCGGGGGTACCTACAATGAGCAGTTCTTC; cdr3_aa: CASTSGGTYNEQFF
d_call: TRBD1; v_call: TRBV10-3; clone_size: NA; j_call: TRBJ1-2; cdr3_nt: TGTGCCATCAGAACGGGACAGGATAACTATGGCTACACCTTC; cdr3_aa: CAIRTGQDNYGYTF
d_call: NA; v_call: TRBV6-1; clone_size: NA; j_call: TRBJ1-1; cdr3_nt: TGTGCCACCCCGGGATTGACTGAAGCTTTCTTT; cdr3_aa: CATPGLTEAFF
d_call: NA; v_call: TRBV7-9; clone_size: once; j_call: TRBJ2-7; cdr3_nt: TGTGCCAGCAGGGACGACAGGGAGGCATCCTACGAGCAGTACTTC; cdr3_aa: CASRDDREASYEQYF
d_call: NA; v_call: TRBV9; clone_size: few; j_call: TRBJ2-7; cdr3_nt: TGTGCCAGCAGCGTAACAATCGTATCCGAGCAGTACTTC; cdr3_aa: CASSVTIVSEQYF
d_call: NA; v_call: TRBV6-1; clone_size: NA; j_call: TRBJ1-5; cdr3_nt: TGTGCCAGCAACATCCAGGGTATTGGAAATCAGCCCCAGCATTTT; cdr3_aa: CASNIQGIGNQPQHF
d_call: TRBD2; v_call: TRBV10-3; clone_size: NA; j_call: TRBJ2-7; cdr3_nt: TGTGCCATCAGTGAGTCCGGGACTAGCGGCACCCACTCCTACGAGCAGTACTTC; cdr3_aa: CAISESGTSGTHSYEQYF
d_call: NA; v_call: TRBV4-1; clone_size: NA; j_call: TRBJ2-5; cdr3_nt: TGCGCCAGCAGCCAAGTTCCGGGAGAGACCCAGTACTTC; cdr3_aa: CASSQVPGETQYF
d_call: NA; v_call: TRBV27; clone_size: NA; j_call: TRBJ2-1; cdr3_nt: TGTGCCAGCAGTTTAAACCGCGACTACAATGAGCAGTTCTTC; cdr3_aa: CASSLNRDYNEQFF
d_call: NA; v_call: TRBV5-1; clone_size: NA; j_call: TRBJ1-5; cdr3_nt: TGCGCCAGCAGCTTGGGTGGAGGCAATCAGCCCCAGCATTTT; cdr3_aa: CASSLGGGNQPQHF
d_call: TRBD2; v_call: TRBV11-2; clone_size: NA; j_call: TRBJ2-7; cdr3_nt: TGTGCCAGCAGCTTATGGTCTAGCGGGGCCAGCACCTACGAGCAGTACTTC; cdr3_aa: CASSLWSSGASTYEQYF
d_call: TRBD2; v_call: TRBV28; clone_size: NA; j_call: TRBJ2-7; cdr3_nt: TGTGCCAGCCTAGGACTAGCGGACGAGCAGTACTTC; cdr3_aa: CASLGLADEQYF
d_call: TRBD1; v_call: TRBV5-1; clone_size: NA; j_call: TRBJ2-7; cdr3_nt: TGCGCCAGCAGCTTGAGTCTGGACAGGGGCTACGAGCAGTACTTC; cdr3_aa: CASSLSLDRGYEQYF
d_call: TRBD2; v_call: TRBV5-4; clone_size: NA; j_call: TRBJ2-2; cdr3_nt: TGTGCCAGCAGCAATAGCGGGAGGGCCACCGGGGAGCTGTTTTTT; cdr3_aa: CASSNSGRATGELFF
d_call: TRBD2; v_call: TRBV27; clone_size: few; j_call: TRBJ2-7; cdr3_nt: TGTGCCAGCAGTTTTATTCCAGCGGGAGACTACGAGCAGTACTTC; cdr3_aa: CASSFIPAGDYEQYF
d_call: TRBD1; v_call: TRBV5-1; clone_size: NA; j_call: TRBJ2-7; cdr3_nt: TGCGCCAGCAGCAGGGGGACAGGACGCTACGAGCAGTACTTC; cdr3_aa: CASSRGTGRYEQYF
d_call: NA; v_call: TRBV14; clone_size: NA; j_call: TRBJ2-7; cdr3_nt: TGTGCCAGCAGCCAACTCGAGCAGTACTTC; cdr3_aa: CASSQLEQYF
d_call: TRBD1; v_call: TRBV27; clone_size: NA; j_call: TRBJ2-1; cdr3_nt: TGTGCCAGCAGTTTATCTCCTCTCCGGGACAGCTCCTACAATGAGCAGTTCTTC; cdr3_aa: CASSLSPLRDSSYNEQFF
d_call: NA; v_call: TRBV28; clone_size: few; j_call: TRBJ1-1; cdr3_nt: TGTGCCAGCAGTGGTTGGAGAAACACTGAAGCTTTCTTT; cdr3_aa: CASSGWRNTEAFF
d_call: NA; v_call: TRBV5-1; clone_size: few; j_call: TRBJ2-1; cdr3_nt: TGCGCCAGCACCACAGGGGGGGACTCCCCCTACAATGAGCAGTTCTTC; cdr3_aa: CASTTGGDSPYNEQFF
d_call: TRBD2; v_call: TRBV7-3; clone_size: NA; j_call: TRBJ2-3; cdr3_nt: TGTGCCAGCAGCATAGCAGGGACTAGCGTCATAGATACGCAGTATTTT; cdr3_aa: CASSIAGTSVIDTQYF
d_call: NA; v_call: TRBV7-3; clone_size: NA; j_call: TRBJ2-7; cdr3_nt: TGTGCCAGCAGCCCTGGCCGGGAACCCTACGAGCAGTACTTC; cdr3_aa: CASSPGREPYEQYF
d_call: NA; v_call: TRBV7-9; clone_size: NA; j_call: TRBJ2-5; cdr3_nt: TGTGCCAGCAGCTTATGGGGCGAAGAGACCCAGTACTTC; cdr3_aa: CASSLWGEETQYF
d_call: TRBD1; v_call: TRBV6-1; clone_size: NA; j_call: TRBJ1-2; cdr3_nt: TGTGCCGGTGCGGGACAGGTCTATGGCTACACCTTC; cdr3_aa: CAGAGQVYGYTF
d_call: TRBD2; v_call: TRBV28; clone_size: NA; j_call: TRBJ2-2; cdr3_nt: TGTGCCAGCAGTCCTCCCCTAGCGGGGAGAACCGGGGAGCTGTTTTTT; cdr3_aa: CASSPPLAGRTGELFF
d_call: TRBD2; v_call: TRBV5-4; clone_size: few; j_call: TRBJ2-7; cdr3_nt: TGTGCCAGCAGCTTAGGGCCTAGCGGGAGGAACGAGCAGTACTTC; cdr3_aa: CASSLGPSGRNEQYF
d_call: NA; v_call: TRBV6-4; clone_size: NA; j_call: TRBJ2-1; cdr3_nt: TGTGCCAGCGCGCAGCGGCCCCAATCCTACAATGAGCAGTTCTTC; cdr3_aa: CASAQRPQSYNEQFF
d_call: NA; v_call: TRBV4-1; clone_size: NA; j_call: TRBJ2-1; cdr3_nt: TGCGCCAGCAGCTATCCAGGTCCTGAGCAGTTCTTC; cdr3_aa: CASSYPGPEQFF
d_call: NA; v_call: TRBV5-5; clone_size: few; j_call: TRBJ2-1; cdr3_nt: TGTGCCAGCACCATGGAGCGCCGCGAGGAGCAGTTCTTC; cdr3_aa: CASTMERREEQFF
d_call: TRBD2; v_call: TRBV27; clone_size: NA; j_call: TRBJ2-7; cdr3_nt: TGTGCCAGCAGTTTTGGGACTAGCTCCTACGAGCAGTACTTC; cdr3_aa: CASSFGTSSYEQYF
d_call: NA; v_call: TRBV5-1; clone_size: NA; j_call: TRBJ2-3; cdr3_nt: TGCGCCAGCAGCTCTTACAGGTTAACAGATACGCAGTATTTT; cdr3_aa: CASSSYRLTDTQYF